One and the same sample provided the 10 T cell receptor beta chains below, sequenced in a study of T cells in Graves' hyperthyroidism and ophthalmopathy. TCR beta CDR3 regions were amplified from RNA. An initial round of RT-PCR targeting the TCR CDR3 relied on the HTBI primer set. MiXCR, applied by TCRdb to the multiplex PCR reads, yields one record per CDR3 protein. Of about 290,000 distinct CDR3 sequences detected, 13% appear once; the ten largest clones hold roughly 8%. Sequencing was performed on blood. These receptors all stem from a woman aged 30 to 39 with Graves' hyperthyroidism that later progressed to Graves' ophthalmopathy.

Regarding this clonotype: A read error may be the cause here, since a much bigger clone is one base away. This sequence joins TRBV7-9 and TRBJ1-2; a possible D gene is TRBD1 (5 bases). CDR3 length equals 14 residues. V was pared by 4 bases and J by 8 bases, with 17 bases between. The germline V gene encodes CDR1 SEHNR and CDR2 FQNEAQ (reference sequence). CDR3 protein: CASSSGLRAGGYTF. CDR3 coding DNA: TGTGCCAGCAGCTCGGGACTGCGTGCGGGAGGCTACACCTTC.

This clonotype showed up many times. This chain connects TRBV12-3 or TRBV12-4 to TRBJ2-1; D is undetermined. Trimming pared 7 bases from V and 4 bases from J, leaving 11 bases between. This CDR3 comprises 13 residues. Here the CDR3 reads CASTRSGYNEQFF. Written as DNA, the CDR3 is TGTGCCAGCACCAGATCTGGTTACAATGAGCAGTTCTTC.

This clonotype was recorded at least ten times. The genes are TRBV11-3 and TRBJ2-3; D uncertain. The CDR3 sequence is 14 residues long. The germline V and J ends were trimmed by 3 bases and 0 bases, with 7 bases remaining between them. Germline-derived CDR1 and CDR2 are SGHNT and YENEEA. In DNA, the CDR3 is TGTGCCAGCAGCTTCGGAACTAGCACAGATACGCAGTATTTT. Translated: CASSFGTSTDTQYF. The variable domain in full, with the rest retrieved from reference TRBV11-3 and TRBJ2-3, is EAGVVQSPRYKIIEKKQPVAFWCNPISGHNTLYWYLQNLGQGPELLIRYENEEAVDDSQLPKDRFSAERLKGVDSTLKIQPAELGDSAVYLCASSFGTSTDTQYFGPGTRLTVL.

The chain recombines TRBV27 with TRBJ2-7; D is perhaps TRBD2 (5 bases). The CDR3 consists of 13 residues. V lost 4 bases and J lost 4, with 11 bases in between. Looked up from germline, CDR1 is MNHEY and CDR2 is SMNVEV (reference sequence). CDR3 bases: TGTGCCAGCAGTTACCGACGGGAATACGAGCAGTACTTC. Translating it yields CASSYRREYEQYF.

J is TRBJ2-6 and V is TRBV11-2; D gene unclear. Germline loops: CDR1 SGHAT, CDR2 FQNNGV. Trimming cost V 1 base and J 4 bases, with 8 bases left between them. This CDR3 spans 15 amino acids. The CDR3 sequence: CASSLGIAGANVLTF. CDR3 in DNA: TGTGCCAGCAGCTTAGGCATTGCCGGGGCCAACGTCCTGACTTTC.

The V gene is TRBV25-1, the J gene TRBJ2-3; perhaps TRBD1 as D (6 bases). The CDR3 sequence is 14 residues long. The V end lost 9 bases, the J end lost 4 bases, and 17 bases lay between the germline ends. Looked up from germline, CDR1 is MGHDK and CDR2 is SYGVNS. As DNA, the CDR3 is TGTGCCAGTAGACCCGACAGGACATCAGATACGCAGTATTTT. It is translated as CASRPDRTSDTQYF.

This clonotype occurred many times. Compared with germline, one end of the junction differs, possibly owing to a read error. This chain links TRBV7-7 with TRBJ2-1, with a tentative D call TRBD2 (6 bases). Germline V lookup: CDR1 SSHAT, CDR2 FNYEAQ (reference sequence). The CDR3 extends over 13 amino acids. CDR3 loop: CASSLEEGNEQFF. In DNA, the CDR3 is TGTGCTAGCAGCTTAGAGGAGGGCAATGAGCAGTTCTTC.

The rearrangement uses TRBV2 and TRBJ2-2, with TRBD2 as a possible D gene (5 bases). The CDR3 has 13 amino acids. CDR1 is SNHLY, CDR2 FYNNEI, per germline. V gave up 5 bases and J gave up 4 bases, with 8 bases separating them. CDR3 sequence: CASSREITGELFF. In nucleotides, the CDR3 is TGTGCCAGCAGTAGGGAGATCACCGGGGAGCTGTTTTTT.

V gene TRBV6-5 combines with J gene TRBJ2-1; D gene ambiguous. Germline lookup yields CDR1 MNHEY and CDR2 SVGAGI. With 0 bases removed from V and 6 bases from J, the gap between germline ends came to 12 bases. The CDR3 sequence is 15 residues long. The CDR3 sequence: CASSYSEPAANEQFF. The CDR3 nucleotides are TGTGCCAGCAGTTACTCGGAGCCCGCGGCCAATGAGCAGTTCTTC.

J is TRBJ2-2 and V is TRBV19; D remains unclear. Germline CDR1 reads LNHDA; CDR2 reads SQIVND (reference sequence). V gave up 4 bases and J gave up 0 bases, with 6 bases separating them. The length of the CDR3 is 14 residues. The CDR3 region has the DNA TGTGCCAGTAGTAAGACGGCGAACACCGGGGAGCTGTTTTTT. It translates to CASSKTANTGELFF. Together with reference TRBV19 and TRBJ2-2, the CDR3 gives the full variable domain: DGGITQSPKYLFRKEGQNVTLSCEQNLNHDAMYWYRQDPGQGLRLIYYSQIVNDFQKGDIAEGYSVSREKKESFPLTVTSAQKNPTAFYLCASSKTANTGELFFGEGSRLTVL.